These 26 T cell receptor beta chains came from one sample sequenced in a study of control samples from healthy donors and cancer patients. Libraries were prepared by immunoSEQ multiplex PCR; TCRdb keeps only in-frame clonotypes and omits some of them. This sample carries tens of thousands of clones, roughly 91% of them seen once, and the ten largest clones take around 16%. The sample taken for sequencing was blood. All receptors come from a young man in good health.

The genes are TRBV7-2 and TRBJ1-1; D ambiguous. The CDR3 runs to 13 residues. Germline V gives CDR1 SGHTA, CDR2 FQGNSA. V lost 6 bases and J 1 base, leaving 9 bases between the germline ends. The CDR3 DNA reads TGTGCCAGCAGGATTCAGGAGAACACTGAAGCTTTCTTT. Protein product: CASRIQENTEAFF. Using reference TRBV7-2 and TRBJ1-1 for the parts outside the CDR3, the full variable domain is GAGVSQSPSNKVTEKGKDVELRCDPISGHTALYWYRQSLGQGLEFLIYFQGNSAPDKSGLPSDRFSAERTGGSVSTLTIQRTQQEDSAVYLCASRIQENTEAFFGQGTRLTVV.

This clone showed up just a few times. V gene TRBV5-4 combines with J gene TRBJ2-3, with 9 bases identical to TRBD2. This CDR3 is 15 amino acids long. With V trimmed by 4 bases and J by 1 base, 4 bases remained unmatched. Germline loops: CDR1 SGHNT, CDR2 YYREEE (reference sequence). The CDR3 sequence is CASSRREGRTDTQYF. In DNA, the CDR3 is TGTGCCAGCAGCCGGCGGGAGGGCCGCACAGATACGCAGTATTTT.

The rearrangement joins TRBV27 to TRBJ1-5; D not certain. Germline CDR1 MNHEY, CDR2 SMNVEV (reference sequence). V shed 2 bases and J shed 6 bases, with 8 bases lying between them. The CDR3 runs to 13 residues. The CDR3: CASSLAGSQPQHF. CDR3 DNA sequence: TGTGCCAGCAGTTTAGCGGGAAGTCAGCCCCAGCATTTT.

In this sample, this clone turned up a few times. The chain carries TRBV3-1 (or the pseudogene TRBV3-2) and TRBJ2-1, with TRBD2 identical over 8 bases. This CDR3 comprises 17 residues. Germline V gives CDR1 LGHDT, CDR2 YNNKEL (reference sequence). J was trimmed by 5 bases and V by 4 bases; bases with no gene match: 13. The CDR3 reads CASSPSGILAVNNEQFF. The CDR3 nucleotides are TGTGCCAGCAGCCCCAGTGGGATACTAGCGGTAAACAATGAGCAGTTCTTC.

This chain uses TRBV2 with TRBJ1-5, with D possibly matching TRBD1 (6 bases). This CDR3 contains 14 residues. V lost 7 bases, J lost 5 bases, and 15 bases lay in between. Germline-derived CDR1 and CDR2 are SNHLY and FYNNEI. The CDR3 is CASTSDRTHQPQHF. Here the CDR3 DNA reads TGTGCCAGCACCTCTGACAGGACCCATCAGCCCCAGCATTTT.

This rearrangement joins TRBV5-1 to TRBJ2-2; D gene uncertain. Germline CDR1 SGHRS, CDR2 YFSETQ. With 2 bases removed from V and 4 bases from J, the gap between germline ends came to 9 bases. This CDR3 spans 14 amino acids. The CDR3 region is CASSFYSSTGELFF. The CDR3 DNA sequence: TGCGCCAGCAGCTTTTACAGTTCCACCGGGGAGCTGTTTTTT.

CDR3 region: CASSPERGVQETQYF. CDR3 DNA: TGTGCCAGCAGCCCAGAACGGGGGGTCCAAGAGACCCAGTACTTC. The chain carries TRBV3-1 (or the pseudogene TRBV3-2) and TRBJ2-5; 7 bases line up with TRBD2. This CDR3 has 15 amino acids. J gave up 1 base and V 4 bases, and 6 bases lay outside the gene matches. The germline V gene encodes CDR1 LGHDT and CDR2 YNNKEL (reference sequence).

The chain carries TRBV19 and TRBJ2-2, with unresolved D. V was clipped by 11 bases and J by 0 bases, with 22 bases between them. The CDR3 is made up of 17 amino acids. Germline V gene data show CDR1 as LNHDA and CDR2 as SQIVND (reference sequence). CDR3 coding DNA: TGTGCCGTCATGGCGGAGCTGACCTACGCGAACACCGGGGAGCTGTTTTTT. Its translation is CAVMAELTYANTGELFF.

This clone was counted a single time. The rearrangement links TRBV7-3 to TRBJ2-1, with 13 bases that match TRBD2. J was trimmed by 8 bases and V by 5 bases; bases with no gene match: 3. The CDR3 has 14 amino acids. From germline, CDR1 is SGHTA and CDR2 FQGTGA. CDR3 DNA: TGTGCCAGCAGCCCTGGACTAGCGGGAGATGAGCAGTTCTTC. As protein: CASSPGLAGDEQFF.

Written as DNA, the CDR3 is TGTGCCTGGAGTGTAGGTTCCTCTGGAAACACCATATATTTT. This translates into CAWSVGSSGNTIYF. The chain links TRBV30 to TRBJ1-3; D gene unclear. The V end was cut by 0 bases, the J end by 0 bases, with 6 bases between. CDR1 GTSNPN and CDR2 SVGIG come from the germline V gene (reference sequence). The CDR3 extends over 14 amino acids.

The chain has TRBV6-7 and TRBJ1-1; D remains unclear. TRBV6-7 is identified as an open reading frame with a role that is uncertain. This CDR3 has 12 amino acids. Trimming shortened V by 7 bases and J by 1 base, and 7 bases separated the two germline ends. The CDR3 nucleotides read TGTGCCAGCAAGCGCGGGAACACTGAAGCTTTCTTT. It is translated as CASKRGNTEAFF.

The rearrangement uses TRBV7-9 and TRBJ2-1; TRBD2 matches at 10 bases. CDR3 size: 14 residues. Trimming removed 6 bases from V and 8 bases from J; junction bases left unmatched: 7. The germline CDR1 and CDR2 sequences are SEHNR and FQNEAQ (reference sequence). The CDR3 region is CASSFSGGRDEQFF. The CDR3 DNA is TGTGCCAGCAGTTTTAGCGGGGGGAGGGATGAGCAGTTCTTC.

The chain couples TRBV3-1 (or the pseudogene TRBV3-2) to TRBJ1-2, with D maybe TRBD1 (5 bases). The CDR3 contains 15 residues. The V gene lost 4 bases and the J gene lost 4 bases, with 16 bases spanning the gap. Per germline, CDR1 LGHDT and CDR2 YNNKEL (reference sequence). The CDR3 loop is CASSPRDSWGYGYTF. In DNA form, the CDR3 reads TGTGCCAGCAGCCCCCGGGACTCGTGGGGCTATGGCTACACCTTC.

The chain couples TRBV3-1 (or the pseudogene TRBV3-2) to TRBJ2-1, with D tentatively TRBD2 (5 bases). The CDR3 totals 11 residues. Per germline, CDR1 LGHDT and CDR2 YNNKEL (reference sequence). V was shortened by 8 bases and J by 6 bases, with 8 bases between the two germline ends. CDR3 DNA: TGTGCCAGCGATGAGGGCAATGAGCAGTTCTTC. Translating it yields CASDEGNEQFF.

V and J are TRBV12-5 and TRBJ2-3; tentative D call: TRBD2 (5 bases). Between the trimmed V and J ends, which lost 4 bases and 2 bases, there was a span of 19 bases. CDR3 length equals 17 residues. CDR1 is LGHNT and CDR2 is FRNRAP in the germline V gene. CDR3 amino acids: CASGSAPKERYTDTQYF. The CDR3 DNA is TGTGCTAGTGGTTCGGCCCCGAAGGAGCGGTACACAGATACGCAGTATTTT.

The chain is built from TRBV5-1 and TRBJ2-7; 7 positions match TRBD2. The junction had 6 bases not matched to a gene; V was cut back by 4 bases and J by 5 bases. Germline V gene data show CDR1 as SGHRS and CDR2 as YFSETQ. This CDR3 contains 13 residues. In nucleotides, the CDR3 is TGCGCCAGCAGCCCGGGGGGTTTCCACGAGCAGTACTTC. It specifies CASSPGGFHEQYF.

Worth noting for this clone: The same CDR3 arises from other DNA sequences in this sample as well. This chain links TRBV6-5 with TRBJ1-1, with D unresolved. The CDR3 contains 13 residues. The ends were cut back, 0 bases at V and 5 bases at J, with 7 bases in the middle. Germline lookup yields CDR1 MNHEY and CDR2 SVGAGI. The CDR3 protein is CASSYSGRTEAFF. CDR3 DNA: TGTGCCAGCAGTTACTCAGGTAGGACTGAAGCTTTCTTT.

V is TRBV6-2 or TRBV6-3 and J is TRBJ1-5; D call uncertain. The germline V gene has CDR1 MNHEY and CDR2 SVGEGT. V was trimmed by 6 bases and J by 7 bases, leaving 13 bases between them. The CDR3 loop spans 13 amino acids. The CDR3 DNA reads as TGTGCCAGCAGCCCCCGCGGGTCGCAGCCCCAGCATTTT. Translated: CASSPRGSQPQHF.

This chain links TRBV24-1 with TRBJ2-7; weak D call: TRBD1 (6 bases). Germline CDR1 is KGHDR and CDR2 is SFDVKD. Trimming took 3 bases from V and 4 from J, leaving 12 bases between them. The CDR3 is made up of 14 amino acids. DNA for the CDR3: TGTGCCACCAGTGATCCGGGGCAGGGGTACGAGCAGTACTTC. Protein: CATSDPGQGYEQYF.

The chain is built from TRBV29-1 and TRBJ1-5; D ambiguous. Germline CDR1 and CDR2: SQVTM and ANQGSEA. The V end was cut by 6 bases, the J end by 3 bases, with 12 bases between. CDR3 length: 13 amino acids. The CDR3 spells CSVKGGLNQPQHF. The CDR3, as DNA: TGCAGCGTGAAAGGAGGCCTCAATCAGCCCCAGCATTTT.

The chain links TRBV4-2 to TRBJ2-5, with D possibly being TRBD2 (6 bases). CDR3 length: 16 residues. V lost 0 bases to trimming and J lost 7 bases, with 18 bases between them. In germline, CDR1 is LGHNA, CDR2 YNFKEQ. CDR3 region: CASSQEVHGGTGTQYF. CDR3 nucleotide sequence: TGTGCCAGCAGCCAAGAGGTCCACGGAGGGACGGGGACCCAGTACTTC.

The chain combines TRBV18 with TRBJ1-1, with no clear D. The ends were cut back, 4 bases at V and 5 bases at J, with 17 bases in the middle. The CDR3 has 15 residues. The germline V gene encodes CDR1 KGHSH and CDR2 LQKENI. CDR3 in amino acids: CASSRQAAGRTEAFF. The CDR3 coding sequence is TGTGCCAGCTCACGACAAGCGGCAGGTAGGACTGAAGCTTTCTTT.

The chain has TRBV27 and TRBJ1-1; D might be TRBD1 (5 bases). This CDR3 has 14 amino acids. V shed 8 bases and J shed 7 bases, with 20 bases lying between them. The germline V gene encodes CDR1 MNHEY and CDR2 SMNVEV (reference sequence). The CDR3 DNA reads as TGTGCCAGCGGACATAGCGGACGGTCCATTGAAGCTTTCTTT. Protein sequence: CASGHSGRSIEAFF.

The V and J genes are TRBV4-1 and TRBJ1-2; 7 positions agree with TRBD1. The germline V gene encodes CDR1 MGHRA and CDR2 YSYEKL. The CDR3 loop spans 16 amino acids. The V and J ends lost 1 base and 5 bases, in that order; junction bases with no gene match: 10. DNA of the CDR3: TGCGCCAGCAGCCAAGTTCAGGGGGACGTGGGTTATGGCTACACCTTC. This codes for CASSQVQGDVGYGYTF.

The CDR3 DNA follows: TGTGCCACCAGCCTTCCGAGCCGGAATCAGCCCCAGCATTTT. Its protein product is CATSLPSRNQPQHF. The rearrangement uses TRBV15 and TRBJ1-5; D remains unclear. Germline V gene data show CDR1 as LNHNV and CDR2 as YYDKDF (reference sequence). The CDR3 runs 14 residues. The V end was cut by 5 bases, the J end by 4 bases, with 12 bases between. The whole variable domain, filled in from reference TRBV15 and TRBJ1-5, reads DAMVIQNPRYQVTQFGKPVTLSCSQTLNHNVMYWYQQKSSQAPKLLFHYYDKDFNNEADTPDNFQSRRPNTSFCFLDIRSPGLGDTAMYLCATSLPSRNQPQHFGDGTRLSIL.

The CDR3 nucleotides are TGCAGCGCCGATGTCCGGACGGGGACCTACGAGCAGTACTTC. It specifies CSADVRTGTYEQYF. The chain combines TRBV29-1 with TRBJ2-7, with a tentative D call TRBD2 (5 bases). V gave up 7 bases and J gave up 2 bases, with 18 bases separating them. CDR3 length: 14 residues. Germline V gene sequence: CDR1 SQVTM, CDR2 ANQGSEA.